This T cell receptor beta chain originates from a study of T cell repertoires in cytomegalovirus infection. As for the study in general: The public TCR beta signatures pointed to both CMV infection and matching HLA type.

TCRdb re-called the reads through MiXCR, storing one row per CDR3 protein. The data hold 750,000 to 950,000 distinct CDR3 sequences, with around 29% observed a single time. V lost 8 bases and J 5 bases, leaving 14 bases between the germline ends. The CDR3 is made up of 13 amino acids. Germline V gives CDR1 MNHEY, CDR2 SMNVEV (reference sequence). As for this clonotype: Its antigen is not identified.

Overall study results and limits: Cumulative public TCR beta family frequency identified CMV carriers with the relevant HLA. The response measured ex vivo was dominated by TCR beta clonotypes (HLA-C-restricted and CMV-specific).

V is TRBV27 and J is TRBJ2-3; D gene ambiguous. The clonotype originates from a human donor in good health (CMV status not recorded). Some clones in this sample may be carry-over from other donors' samples. The material was cultured CD8+ T cells from PBMCs, obtained from culture after CMV antigen stimulation. As DNA, the CDR3 is TGTGCCAGCCAGGTGGCCAGTAGAGATACGCAGTATTTT. The encoded protein is CASQVASRDTQYF.